Below are 28 T cell receptor beta chains sequenced from a single sample in a study of patients and donors after allogeneic stem cell transplantation. TCRdb itself ran the RT-PCR reads through MiXCR, one entry per CDR3 protein. The sample consists of roughly 180,000 distinct CDR3 sequences, 40% to 45% of them appearing once. Material for sequencing was blood, either unsorted or a sorted T cell fraction (not recorded which). The receptors here all came from a human donor who was either an allogeneic HSCT recipient or a stem cell or donor lymphocyte infusion donor (not recorded which). It is not recorded whose cells these are; they may come from a transplant donor.

This clonotype has more than one count but fewer than ten. This chain connects TRBV4-3 to TRBJ1-6; D is possibly TRBD1 (5 bases). This CDR3 has 15 amino acids. The germline CDR1 and CDR2 sequences are LGHNA and YSLEER. The V gene lost 2 bases and the J gene lost 7 bases, with 12 bases spanning the gap. The CDR3 loop is CASSQLREVNSPLHF. CDR3 DNA sequence: TGCGCCAGCAGCCAACTCAGGGAAGTGAATTCACCCCTCCACTTT.

The chain has TRBV20-1 and TRBJ1-1; 9 bases fit TRBD1. Germline CDR1 reads DFQATT; CDR2 reads SNEGSKA (reference sequence). The CDR3 loop spans 17 amino acids. Trimming at V came to 4 bases and at J to 0 bases, leaving 12 bases not matched to a gene. CDR3 bases: TGCAGTGCTACGACTGCCAACGGGGACAGGGTGAACACTGAAGCTTTCTTT. This codes for CSATTANGDRVNTEAFF.

This clonotype was detected many times. The CDR3 here is CASREGAAPSYGYTF. The CDR3 nucleotides read TGCGCCAGCAGGGAAGGGGCAGCACCATCCTATGGCTACACCTTC. The chain couples TRBV5-1 to TRBJ1-2, with D perhaps matching TRBD1 (5 bases). V lost 5 bases and J 4 bases, leaving 18 bases between the germline ends. CDR1 and CDR2 (germline): SGHRS, YFSETQ. The CDR3 has 15 residues. The full variable domain, with the rest looked up from reference TRBV5-1 and TRBJ1-2, is KAGVTQTPRYLIKTRGQQVTLSCSPISGHRSVSWYQQTPGQGLQFLFEYFSETQRNKGNFPGRFSGRQFSNSRSEMNVSTLELGDSALYLCASREGAAPSYGYTFGSGTRLTVV.

The rearrangement links TRBV6-5 to TRBJ2-3; D is perhaps TRBD1 or TRBD2 (5 bases each). In germline, CDR1 is MNHEY, CDR2 SVGAGI. This CDR3 has 11 residues. The V and J ends lost 7 bases and 7 bases respectively, with 9 bases between them. The CDR3 region has the DNA TGTGCCAGCAAGAGGGACCATACGCAGTATTTT. This gives the protein CASKRDHTQYF.

The CDR3 protein is CASSLAGTESYNEQFF. The CDR3 DNA follows: TGCGCCAGCAGCTTGGCCGGGACGGAGAGCTACAATGAGCAGTTCTTC. V and J are TRBV5-1 and TRBJ2-1, with D perhaps being TRBD1 or TRBD2 (5 bases each). V lost 0 bases and J lost 3, with 13 bases in between. Germline CDR1 SGHRS, CDR2 YFSETQ. CDR3 length: 16 amino acids. The full variable domain, completed using reference TRBV5-1 and TRBJ2-1, is KAGVTQTPRYLIKTRGQQVTLSCSPISGHRSVSWYQQTPGQGLQFLFEYFSETQRNKGNFPGRFSGRQFSNSRSEMNVSTLELGDSALYLCASSLAGTESYNEQFFGPGTRLTVL.

The rearrangement links TRBV10-2 to TRBJ2-5, with 7 bases lining up with TRBD2. CDR1 is WSHSY, CDR2 SAAADI, per germline. This CDR3 spans 15 amino acids. V lost 3 bases to trimming and J lost 2 bases; unmatched junction nucleotides: 6. In DNA, the CDR3 is TGCGCCAGCAGTGATAGAAGCGGGAATCAAGAGACCCAGTACTTC. This codes for CASSDRSGNQETQYF.

Remarks on this clonotype: This likely comes from a read error, as the CDR3 has no conserved phenylalanine or tryptophan at its end. The rearrangement uses TRBV27 and TRBJ1-5; no clear D. The V and J ends lost 5 bases and 0 bases respectively, with 2 bases between them. Germline V lookup: CDR1 MNHEY, CDR2 SMNVEV (reference sequence). The CDR3 is 12 amino acids. CDR3 sequence (DNA): TGTGCCAGCAGTAATAGCAATCAGCCCCAGCATTTG. Translating it yields CASSNSNQPQHL.

The chain is built from TRBV5-1 and TRBJ2-7, with a tentative D call TRBD1 (5 bases). Trimming pared 1 base from V and 3 bases from J, leaving 14 bases between. Germline V gives CDR1 SGHRS, CDR2 YFSETQ. The CDR3 has 15 amino acids. In DNA form, the CDR3 reads TGCGCCAGCAGCTTGCTTGGCCTAGGGGACTACGAGCAGTACTTC. It specifies CASSLLGLGDYEQYF.

This clonotype has only a few counts. The gene calls are TRBV5-5 and TRBJ1-2, with D hard to call. Germline V gives CDR1 SGHKS, CDR2 YYEKEE (reference sequence). CDR3 length: 14 residues. V was pared by 2 bases and J by 4 bases, with 12 bases between. CDR3 in DNA: TGTGCCAGCAGCTTTACGTCCAGCCTCTATGGCTACACCTTC. It specifies CASSFTSSLYGYTF.

This clonotype was seen only once. The rearrangement joins TRBV11-2 to TRBJ2-3; D not resolved. The CDR3 is made up of 15 amino acids. Germline V lookup: CDR1 SGHAT, CDR2 FQNNGV. Trimming shortened V by 2 bases and J by 2 bases, and 11 bases separated the two germline ends. CDR3: CASSLQLSFTDTQYF. In nucleotides, the CDR3 is TGTGCCAGCAGCTTACAGCTATCTTTCACAGATACGCAGTATTTT.

The rearrangement joins TRBV6-5 to TRBJ1-2, with D possibly TRBD1 on 5 matching bases. The CDR3 contains 12 residues. The V gene lost 5 bases and the J gene lost 8 bases, with 12 bases spanning the gap. CDR1 is MNHEY, CDR2 SVGAGI, per germline. As DNA, the CDR3 is TGTGCCAGCAGTCCGGGGGTGGTGGGCTACACCTTC. Protein: CASSPGVVGYTF.

This clonotype showed up just a few times. The chain joins TRBV15 to TRBJ1-4, with a weak D call TRBD1 (6 bases). Per germline, CDR1 LNHNV and CDR2 YYDKDF (reference sequence). V was trimmed by 5 bases and J by 5 bases, leaving 15 bases between them. The CDR3 length is 15 residues. In nucleotides, the CDR3 is TGTGCCACCAGCCCCTGGACAGTCCAAAATGAAAAACTGTTTTTT. Translation: CATSPWTVQNEKLFF.

The chain employs TRBV19 and TRBJ1-1; unclear D gene. The germline V gene has CDR1 LNHDA and CDR2 SQIVND (reference sequence). V lost 10 bases and J lost 7, with 13 bases in between. The CDR3 runs to 11 residues. The CDR3 loop is CATESRVEAFF. For the CDR3, the DNA is TGTGCCACCGAATCACGGGTTGAAGCTTTCTTT.

The chain uses TRBV5-5 and TRBJ1-1; D may be TRBD1 (5 bases). Germline V gene sequence: CDR1 SGHKS, CDR2 YYEKEE (reference sequence). V lost 4 bases, J lost 3 bases, and 22 bases lay in between. The CDR3 spans 17 residues. The CDR3 spells CASSPNRGSLEDTEAFF. CDR3 nucleotides: TGTGCCAGCAGCCCCAACCGGGGCAGCCTGGAGGACACTGAAGCTTTCTTT.

This chain uses TRBV12-3 or TRBV12-4 with TRBJ2-3, with D maybe TRBD2 (6 bases). V lost 6 bases and J lost 7, with 17 bases in between. The CDR3 is 14 amino acids. In nucleotides, the CDR3 is TGTGCCAGCAGCCCCTCTAGCGCCAAGTATACGCAGTATTTT. Its protein product is CASSPSSAKYTQYF.

This clonotype was found a few times. V gene TRBV7-9 combines with J gene TRBJ1-1, with unresolved D. CDR3 length: 11 residues. The germline V gene has CDR1 SEHNR and CDR2 FQNEAQ (reference sequence). Trimming cost V 8 bases and J 6 bases, with 10 bases left between them. CDR3 nucleotide sequence: TGTGCCAGCGTAAGGAGTGCTGAAGCTTTCTTT. This sequence encodes CASVRSAEAFF.

The chain combines TRBV6-1 with TRBJ2-1, with D possibly being TRBD2 (6 bases). V lost 2 bases to trimming and J lost 15 bases, with 14 bases between them. This CDR3 has 12 amino acids. In germline, CDR1 is MNHNS, CDR2 SASEGT. The CDR3 here is CASSEMGGRPFF. Written as DNA, the CDR3 is TGTGCCAGCAGTGAAATGGGGGGTAGGCCGTTCTTC.

To note about this clonotype: As the CDR3 is not closed by the conserved phenylalanine or tryptophan, this likely results from a read error. CDR3 DNA sequence: TGTGCCAGCAGTGTAGGGACAGCCAATCAGCCCCAGCATTTG. It translates to CASSVGTANQPQHL. The chain links TRBV2 to TRBJ1-5, with 7 bases identical to TRBD1. Germline CDR1 reads SNHLY; CDR2 reads FYNNEI. The CDR3 has 14 residues. V was clipped by 4 bases and J by 3 bases; unmatched bases: 3.

The chain combines TRBV5-1 with TRBJ2-5, with D possibly being TRBD2 (5 bases). This CDR3 is built from 14 residues. CDR1 and CDR2 from the germline V gene are SGHRS and YFSETQ. Trimming cost V 1 base and J 4 bases, with 11 bases left between them. For the CDR3, the DNA is TGCGCCAGCAGCTTGACCGGACTCGGAGAGACCCAGTACTTC. Translation: CASSLTGLGETQYF.

This chain connects TRBV29-1 to TRBJ1-4; D might be TRBD1 (5 bases). The CDR3 is 13 residues long. The V and J ends lost 3 bases and 8 bases respectively, with 13 bases between them. CDR1 SQVTM and CDR2 ANQGSEA come from the germline V gene. CDR3 amino acids: CSVDGGAHEKLFF. CDR3 nucleotides: TGCAGCGTTGACGGTGGGGCGCACGAAAAACTGTTTTTT.

This clonotype showed up just a few times. CDR3 nucleotides: TGTGCCAGCTCACCAAATGGGGGTAGCAATCAGCCCCAGCATTTT. This sequence encodes CASSPNGGSNQPQHF. The V call is TRBV18, the J call TRBJ1-5, with D tentatively TRBD1 (5 bases). The CDR3 length is 15 residues. The ends were cut back, 2 bases at V and 0 bases at J, with 8 bases in the middle. Germline CDR1 is KGHSH and CDR2 is LQKENI. The full variable domain, with the rest looked up from reference TRBV18 and TRBJ1-5, is NAGVMQNPRHLVRRRGQEARLRCSPMKGHSHVYWYRQLPEEGLKFMVYLQKENIIDESGMPKERFSAEFPKEGPSILRIQQVVRGDSAAYFCASSPNGGSNQPQHFGDGTRLSIL.

This sequence joins TRBV24-1 and TRBJ2-7, with TRBD2 matching over 11 bases. The ends lost 10 bases at V and 6 bases at J; junction bases unmatched: 7. This CDR3 is built from 13 residues. The germline CDR1 and CDR2 sequences are KGHDR and SFDVKD. The CDR3 bases are TGTGCCACTCAACTAGCGGGAGAAGGCGAGCAGTACTTC. Its translation: CATQLAGEGEQYF.

The chain combines TRBV4-2 with TRBJ2-7, with TRBD2 matching over 8 bases. With V trimmed by 0 bases and J by 4 bases, 11 bases remained unmatched. The CDR3 is made up of 17 amino acids. Germline CDR1 is LGHNA and CDR2 is YNFKEQ. The CDR3 protein is CASSQDGSSGALYEQYF. The CDR3 coding sequence is TGTGCCAGCAGCCAAGATGGGAGTAGCGGGGCCTTATACGAGCAGTACTTC.

This CDR3 reads CASRTADSSTDTQYF. The CDR3 DNA follows: TGTGCCAGCAGAACAGCGGACTCTAGCACAGATACGCAGTATTTT. The chain carries TRBV12-3 or TRBV12-4 and TRBJ2-3; the D gene is possibly TRBD2 (5 bases). The CDR3 has 15 residues. V lost 6 bases and J lost 0, with 13 bases in between.

The chain uses TRBV14 and TRBJ1-2, with D perhaps matching TRBD1 (5 bases). The V end lost 6 bases, the J end lost 2 bases, and 16 bases lay between the germline ends. Germline CDR1 and CDR2: SGHDN and FVKESK. The CDR3 has 15 residues. The CDR3 nucleotides read TGTGCCAGCAGTTTTCTTCGGGGGTTAAACTATGGCTACACCTTC. It translates to CASSFLRGLNYGYTF.

The chain carries TRBV7-6 and TRBJ1-3; D gene uncertain. CDR3 length: 15 residues. Germline V gene lookup returns CDR1 SGHVS and CDR2 FNYEAQ. Deletions cut 2 bases from V and 2 bases from J, with 10 bases between. The CDR3 is CASSLRELAGNTIYF. CDR3 sequence (DNA): TGTGCCAGCAGCTTACGGGAACTCGCTGGAAACACCATATATTTT. Full variable domain (missing parts from reference TRBV7-6 and TRBJ1-3): GAGVSQSPRYKVTKRGQDVALRCDPISGHVSLYWYRQALGQGPEFLTYFNYEAQQDKSGLPNDRFSAERPEGSISTLTIQRTEQRDSAMYRCASSLRELAGNTIYFGEGSWLTVV.

The gene calls are TRBV6-5 and TRBJ2-3, with 11 bases matching TRBD2. Trimming took 2 bases from V and 7 from J; bases not matched to a gene: 14. Germline values: CDR1 MNHEY, CDR2 SVGAGI. The CDR3 covers 18 residues. The CDR3 DNA reads TGTGCCAGCAGTTACCCGGCCGTAGCGGGAGGGCCAGGTTATACGCAGTATTTT. Encoded protein: CASSYPAVAGGPGYTQYF.

The chain combines TRBV13 with TRBJ2-1; 9 positions agree with TRBD1. Germline CDR1 and CDR2: PRHDT and FYEKMQ (reference sequence). This CDR3 comprises 16 residues. V gave up 5 bases and J gave up 2 bases; unmatched junction bases: 7. CDR3 coding DNA: TGTGCCAGCAGCACTGGGACAGGGAGAGCCTACAATGAGCAGTTCTTC. This sequence encodes CASSTGTGRAYNEQFF.